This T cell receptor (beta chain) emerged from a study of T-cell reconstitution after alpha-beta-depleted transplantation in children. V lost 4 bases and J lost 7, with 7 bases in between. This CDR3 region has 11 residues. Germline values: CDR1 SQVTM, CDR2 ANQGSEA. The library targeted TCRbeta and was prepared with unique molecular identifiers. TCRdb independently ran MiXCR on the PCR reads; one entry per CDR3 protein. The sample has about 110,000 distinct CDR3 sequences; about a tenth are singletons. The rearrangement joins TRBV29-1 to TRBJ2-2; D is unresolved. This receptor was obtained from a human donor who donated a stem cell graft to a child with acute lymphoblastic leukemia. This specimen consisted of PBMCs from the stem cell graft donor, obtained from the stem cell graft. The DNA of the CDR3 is TGCAGCGTTGTGGTGAGCGGGGAGCTGTTTTTT. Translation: CSVVVSGELFF.